This passage covers 2 T cell receptor beta chains from one sample sequenced in a study of vaccination and CD4 T cells after COVID-19. An Oncomine TCR Beta short-read assay was used to sequence the DNA from cultured CD4+ T cells. From the PCR reads, TCRdb called clonotypes with MiXCR, one entry per CDR3 protein. The table has about 19,000 distinct CDR3 sequences, about three fifths seen once. What these receptors recognize is not known. Treatment in this sample: approximately 11-day PBMC culture with coronavirus spike peptide pools or control peptides (ViraFEST assay). Material for sequencing was CD4+ T cells from blood, cultured in vitro. Receptors were obtained from a human donor who had recovered from COVID-19.

V is TRBV2 and J is TRBJ1-2; TRBD1 matches 7 bases. The J segment lost 7 bases and the V segment lost 2 bases, leaving 10 bases of the junction unmatched. This CDR3 has 15 residues. The germline gives CDR1 SNHLY, CDR2 FYNNEI. The CDR3 here is CASSERPRGGAGYTF. The CDR3 nucleotides read TGTGCCAGCAGTGAAAGGCCGAGAGGGGGCGCTGGCTACACCTTC.

This rearrangement joins TRBV20-1 to TRBJ1-5, with a possible D match to TRBD1 (5 bases). Trimming removed 7 bases from V and 1 base from J, with 14 bases in between. The CDR3 is 14 residues long. CDR1 is DFQATT and CDR2 is SNEGSKA in the germline V gene (reference sequence). For the CDR3, the DNA is TGCAGTGGGGGTCGAGGGGCAAGCAATCAGCCCCAGCATTTT. Residues: CSGGRGASNQPQHF.